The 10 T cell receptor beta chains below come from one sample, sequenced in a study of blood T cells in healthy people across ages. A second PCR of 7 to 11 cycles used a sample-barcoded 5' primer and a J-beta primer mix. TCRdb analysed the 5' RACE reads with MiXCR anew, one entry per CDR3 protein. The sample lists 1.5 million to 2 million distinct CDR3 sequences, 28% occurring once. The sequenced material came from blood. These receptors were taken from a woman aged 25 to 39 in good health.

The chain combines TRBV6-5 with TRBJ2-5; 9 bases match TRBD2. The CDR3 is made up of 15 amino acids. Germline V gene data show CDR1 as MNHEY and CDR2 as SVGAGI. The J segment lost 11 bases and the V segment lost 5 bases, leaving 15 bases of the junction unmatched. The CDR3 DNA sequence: TGTGCCAGCAGTCGATCTAGCGGGGCAGACAATGAGCAGTACTTC. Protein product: CASSRSSGADNEQYF.

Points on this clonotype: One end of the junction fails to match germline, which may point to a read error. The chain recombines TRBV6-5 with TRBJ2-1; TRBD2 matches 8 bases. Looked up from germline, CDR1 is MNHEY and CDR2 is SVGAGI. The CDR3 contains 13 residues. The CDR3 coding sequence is TGTGCCTGCAGCCGCGGACTAGCCAATGAGCAGTTCTTC. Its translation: CACSRGLANEQFF.

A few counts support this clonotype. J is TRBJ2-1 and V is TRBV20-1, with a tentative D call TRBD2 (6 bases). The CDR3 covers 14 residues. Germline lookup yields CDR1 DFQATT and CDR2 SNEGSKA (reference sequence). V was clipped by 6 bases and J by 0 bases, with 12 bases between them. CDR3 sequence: CSAFMRGSYNEQFF. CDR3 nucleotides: TGCAGTGCCTTTATGCGGGGCTCCTACAATGAGCAGTTCTTC.

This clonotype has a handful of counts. CDR3 sequence (DNA): TGTGCCAGCAGTTACACAAGGACAGGGATGGGTAGCACTGAAGCTTTCTTT. It encodes CASSYTRTGMGSTEAFF. The chain carries TRBV6-5 and TRBJ1-1; TRBD1 matches at 8 bases. From germline, CDR1 is MNHEY and CDR2 SVGAGI. Germline trimming cut 2 bases from V and 4 bases from J; bases unmatched to any gene: 12. The CDR3 contains 17 residues.

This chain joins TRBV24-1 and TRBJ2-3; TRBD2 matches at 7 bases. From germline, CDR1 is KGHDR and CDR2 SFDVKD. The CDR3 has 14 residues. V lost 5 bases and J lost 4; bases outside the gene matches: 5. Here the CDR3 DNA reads TGTGCCACCAGTGCGGGGAGCGGGGCAGATACGCAGTATTTT. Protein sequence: CATSAGSGADTQYF.

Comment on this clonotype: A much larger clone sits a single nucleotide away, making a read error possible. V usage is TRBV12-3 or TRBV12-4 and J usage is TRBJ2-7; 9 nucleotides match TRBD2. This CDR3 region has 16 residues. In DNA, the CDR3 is TGTGCCGGCAGCCGGGGTCAGCGGGAGGACGACTACGAGCAGTACTTC. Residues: CAGSRGQREDDYEQYF.

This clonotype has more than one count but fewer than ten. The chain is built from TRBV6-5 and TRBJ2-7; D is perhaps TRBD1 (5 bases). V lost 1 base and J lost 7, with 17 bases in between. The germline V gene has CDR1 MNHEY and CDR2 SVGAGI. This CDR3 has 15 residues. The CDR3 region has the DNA TGTGCCAGCAGTTACTGGGCAGGGCTAGGTAAAGAGCAGTACTTC. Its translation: CASSYWAGLGKEQYF.

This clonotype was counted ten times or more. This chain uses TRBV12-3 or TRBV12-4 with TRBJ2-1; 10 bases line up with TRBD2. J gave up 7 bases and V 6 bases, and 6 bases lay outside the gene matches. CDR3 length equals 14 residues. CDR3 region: CASSSSSGSNEQFF. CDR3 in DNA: TGTGCCAGCAGCTCATCTAGCGGGAGTAATGAGCAGTTCTTC.

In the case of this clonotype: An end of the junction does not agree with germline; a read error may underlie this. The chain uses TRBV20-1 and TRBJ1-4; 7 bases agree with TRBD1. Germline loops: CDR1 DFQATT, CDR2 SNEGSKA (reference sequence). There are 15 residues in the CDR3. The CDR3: CGARVTGRGNGKLFF. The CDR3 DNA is TGCGGTGCTAGAGTGACAGGGAGGGGAAACGGAAAACTGTTTTTT.

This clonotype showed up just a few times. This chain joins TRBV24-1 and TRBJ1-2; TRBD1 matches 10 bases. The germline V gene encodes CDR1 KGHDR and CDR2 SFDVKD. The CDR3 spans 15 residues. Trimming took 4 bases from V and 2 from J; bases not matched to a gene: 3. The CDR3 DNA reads TGTGCCACCAGTGACGGGACAGGGGTGAACTATGGCTACACCTTC. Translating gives CATSDGTGVNYGYTF.